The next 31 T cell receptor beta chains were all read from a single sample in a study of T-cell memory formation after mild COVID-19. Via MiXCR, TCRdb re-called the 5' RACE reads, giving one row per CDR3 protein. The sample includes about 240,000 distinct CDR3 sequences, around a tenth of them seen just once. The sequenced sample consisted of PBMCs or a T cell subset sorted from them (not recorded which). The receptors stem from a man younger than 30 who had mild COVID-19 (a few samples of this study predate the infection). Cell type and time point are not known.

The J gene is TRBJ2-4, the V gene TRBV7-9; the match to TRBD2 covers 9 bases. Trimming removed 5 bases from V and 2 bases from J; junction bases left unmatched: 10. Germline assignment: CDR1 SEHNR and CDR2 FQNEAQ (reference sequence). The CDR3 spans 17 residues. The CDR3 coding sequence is TGTGCCAGCAGCAGTCTAAGCGGGGGGTCGACCAAAAACATTCAGTACTTC. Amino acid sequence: CASSSLSGGSTKNIQYF.

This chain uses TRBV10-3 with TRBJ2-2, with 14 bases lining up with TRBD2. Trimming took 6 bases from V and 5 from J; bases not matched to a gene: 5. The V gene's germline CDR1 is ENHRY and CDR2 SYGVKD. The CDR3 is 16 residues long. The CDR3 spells CAISTRTSGGTGELFF. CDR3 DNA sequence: TGTGCCATCAGCACCCGGACTAGCGGGGGGACCGGGGAGCTGTTTTTT.

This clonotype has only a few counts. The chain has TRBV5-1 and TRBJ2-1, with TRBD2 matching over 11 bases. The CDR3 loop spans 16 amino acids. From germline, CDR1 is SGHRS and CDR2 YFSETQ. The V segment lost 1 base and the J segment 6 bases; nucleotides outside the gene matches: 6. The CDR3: CASSLSLAGGPNEQFF. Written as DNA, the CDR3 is TGCGCCAGCAGCTTGAGTCTAGCGGGGGGCCCCAATGAGCAGTTCTTC. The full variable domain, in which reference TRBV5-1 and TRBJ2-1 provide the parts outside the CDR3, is KAGVTQTPRYLIKTRGQQVTLSCSPISGHRSVSWYQQTPGQGLQFLFEYFSETQRNKGNFPGRFSGRQFSNSRSEMNVSTLELGDSALYLCASSLSLAGGPNEQFFGPGTRLTVL.

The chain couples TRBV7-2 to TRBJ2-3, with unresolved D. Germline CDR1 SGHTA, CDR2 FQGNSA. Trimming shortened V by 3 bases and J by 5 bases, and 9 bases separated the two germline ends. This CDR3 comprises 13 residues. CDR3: CASSFGRGDTQYF. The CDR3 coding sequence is TGTGCCAGCAGCTTCGGGCGAGGAGATACGCAGTATTTT. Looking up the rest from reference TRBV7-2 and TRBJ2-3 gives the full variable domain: GAGVSQSPSNKVTEKGKDVELRCDPISGHTALYWYRQSLGQGLEFLIYFQGNSAPDKSGLPSDRFSAERTGGSVSTLTIQRTQQEDSAVYLCASSFGRGDTQYFGPGTRLTVL.

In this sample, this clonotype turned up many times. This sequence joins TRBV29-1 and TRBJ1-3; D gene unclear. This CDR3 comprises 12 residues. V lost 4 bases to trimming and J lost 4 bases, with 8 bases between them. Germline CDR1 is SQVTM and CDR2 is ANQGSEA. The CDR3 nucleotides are TGCAGCGTTGTAATCCCCGGAAACACCATATATTTT. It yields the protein CSVVIPGNTIYF. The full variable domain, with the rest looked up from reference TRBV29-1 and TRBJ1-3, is SAVISQKPSRDICQRGTSLTIQCQVDSQVTMMFWYRQQPGQSLTLIATANQGSEATYESGFVIDKFPISRPNLTFSTLTVSNMSPEDSSIYLCSVVIPGNTIYFGEGSWLTVV.

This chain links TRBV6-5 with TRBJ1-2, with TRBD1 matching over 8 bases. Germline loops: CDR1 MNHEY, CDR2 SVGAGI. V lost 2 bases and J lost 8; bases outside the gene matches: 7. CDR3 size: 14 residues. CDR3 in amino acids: CASSYGAGGDGYTF. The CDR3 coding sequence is TGTGCCAGCAGTTACGGGGCAGGGGGCGACGGCTACACCTTC.

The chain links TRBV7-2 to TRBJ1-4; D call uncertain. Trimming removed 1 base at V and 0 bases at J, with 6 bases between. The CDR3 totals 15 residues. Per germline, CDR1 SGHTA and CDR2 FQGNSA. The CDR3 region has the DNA TGTGCCAGCAGCTTAGGAAGGGCAACTAATGAAAAACTGTTTTTT. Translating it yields CASSLGRATNEKLFF.

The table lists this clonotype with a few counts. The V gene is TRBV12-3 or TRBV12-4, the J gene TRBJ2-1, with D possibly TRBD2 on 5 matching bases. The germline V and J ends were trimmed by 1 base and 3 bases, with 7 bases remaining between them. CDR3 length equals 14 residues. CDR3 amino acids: CASSLGTFYNEQFF. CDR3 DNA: TGTGCCAGCAGTTTAGGGACTTTCTACAATGAGCAGTTCTTC.

The CDR3 nucleotides read TGTGCCACCGCAGGGGCCGGCCAAGAGACCCAGTACTTC. Its protein is CATAGAGQETQYF. The chain uses TRBV10-3 and TRBJ2-5; D may be TRBD1 (6 bases). Germline V CDR1 and CDR2: ENHRY, SYGVKD. This CDR3 is 13 amino acids long. Between the trimmed V and J ends, which lost 10 bases and 1 base, there was a span of 13 bases.

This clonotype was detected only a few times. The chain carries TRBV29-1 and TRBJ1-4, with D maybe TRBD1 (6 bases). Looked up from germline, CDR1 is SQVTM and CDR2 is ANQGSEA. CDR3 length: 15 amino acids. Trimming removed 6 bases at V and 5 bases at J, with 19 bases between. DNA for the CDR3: TGCAGCGTCTGCCCCCCAGTAACAGGGAATGAAAAACTGTTTTTT. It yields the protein CSVCPPVTGNEKLFF.

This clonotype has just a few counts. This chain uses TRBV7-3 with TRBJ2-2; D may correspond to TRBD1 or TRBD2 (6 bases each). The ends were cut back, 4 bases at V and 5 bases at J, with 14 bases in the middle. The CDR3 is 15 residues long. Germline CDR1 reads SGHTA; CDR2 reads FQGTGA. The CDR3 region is CASSSPGAGTGELFF. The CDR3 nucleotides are TGTGCCAGCAGCTCTCCAGGGGCGGGGACCGGGGAGCTGTTTTTT.

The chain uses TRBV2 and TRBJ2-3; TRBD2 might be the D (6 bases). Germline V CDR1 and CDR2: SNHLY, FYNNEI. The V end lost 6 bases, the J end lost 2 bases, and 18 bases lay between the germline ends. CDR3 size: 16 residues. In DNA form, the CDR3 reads TGTGCCAGCAGGCCGGGCAGCGGGTTCCACACAGATACGCAGTATTTT. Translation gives CASRPGSGFHTDTQYF.

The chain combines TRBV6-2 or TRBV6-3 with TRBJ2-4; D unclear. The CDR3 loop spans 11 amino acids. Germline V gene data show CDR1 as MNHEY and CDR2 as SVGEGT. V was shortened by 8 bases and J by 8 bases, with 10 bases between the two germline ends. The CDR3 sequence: CASHDQYIQYF. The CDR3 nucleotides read TGTGCCAGCCATGACCAGTACATTCAGTACTTC.

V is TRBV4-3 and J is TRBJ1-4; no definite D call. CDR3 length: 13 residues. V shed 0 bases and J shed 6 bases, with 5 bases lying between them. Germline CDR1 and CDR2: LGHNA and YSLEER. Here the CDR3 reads CASSQDTHEKLFF. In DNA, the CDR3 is TGCGCCAGCAGCCAAGATACCCATGAAAAACTGTTTTTT.

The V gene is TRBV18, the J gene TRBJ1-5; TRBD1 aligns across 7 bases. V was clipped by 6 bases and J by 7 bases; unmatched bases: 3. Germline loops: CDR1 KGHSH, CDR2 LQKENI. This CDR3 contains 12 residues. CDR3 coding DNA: TGTGCCAGCTCGAACAGGGGCCAGCCCCAGCATTTT. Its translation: CASSNRGQPQHF.

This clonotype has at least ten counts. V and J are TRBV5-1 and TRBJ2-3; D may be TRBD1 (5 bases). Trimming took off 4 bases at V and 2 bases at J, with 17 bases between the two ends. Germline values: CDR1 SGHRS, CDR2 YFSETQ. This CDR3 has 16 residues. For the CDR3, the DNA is TGCGCCAGCAGCCCCGGCGATGGGGCCCTCACAGATACGCAGTATTTT. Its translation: CASSPGDGALTDTQYF.

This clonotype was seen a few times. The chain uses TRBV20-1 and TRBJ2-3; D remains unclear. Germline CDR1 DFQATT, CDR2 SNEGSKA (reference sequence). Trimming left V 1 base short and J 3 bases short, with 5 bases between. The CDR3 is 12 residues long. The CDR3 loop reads CSARGATDTQYF. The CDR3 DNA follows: TGCAGTGCTAGAGGAGCTACAGATACGCAGTATTTT.

The CDR3, as DNA: TGCGCCAGCGGGAATGCTGGAGATACGCAGTATTTT. It encodes CASGNAGDTQYF. The gene calls are TRBV5-1 and TRBJ2-3; the D is unclear. The CDR3 consists of 12 residues. Trimming stripped 7 bases from V and 5 bases from J, with 11 bases between. The germline V gene has CDR1 SGHRS and CDR2 YFSETQ.

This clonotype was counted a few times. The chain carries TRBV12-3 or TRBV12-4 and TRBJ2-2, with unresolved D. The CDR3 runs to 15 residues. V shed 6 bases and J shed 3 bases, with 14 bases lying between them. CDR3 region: CASSSFAWDTGELFF. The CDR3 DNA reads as TGTGCCAGCAGCTCTTTCGCGTGGGACACCGGGGAGCTGTTTTTT.

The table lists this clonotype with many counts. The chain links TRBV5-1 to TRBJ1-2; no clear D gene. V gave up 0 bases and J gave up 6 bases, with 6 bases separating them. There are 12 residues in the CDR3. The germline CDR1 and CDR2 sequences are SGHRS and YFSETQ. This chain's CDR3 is CASSLEEHGYTF. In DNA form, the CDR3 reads TGCGCCAGCAGCTTGGAAGAGCATGGCTACACCTTC. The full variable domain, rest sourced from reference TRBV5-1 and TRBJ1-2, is KAGVTQTPRYLIKTRGQQVTLSCSPISGHRSVSWYQQTPGQGLQFLFEYFSETQRNKGNFPGRFSGRQFSNSRSEMNVSTLELGDSALYLCASSLEEHGYTFGSGTRLTVV.

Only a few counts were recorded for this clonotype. For the CDR3, the DNA is TGTGCCAGCAGGACCCGTGGCGGAGGTGGAGATACGCAGTATTTT. Translating gives CASRTRGGGGDTQYF. The J gene is TRBJ2-3, the V gene TRBV7-2; D possibly corresponds to TRBD2 (5 bases). V shed 6 bases and J shed 5 bases, with 18 bases lying between them. CDR3 length: 15 residues. CDR1 is SGHTA, CDR2 FQGNSA, per germline.

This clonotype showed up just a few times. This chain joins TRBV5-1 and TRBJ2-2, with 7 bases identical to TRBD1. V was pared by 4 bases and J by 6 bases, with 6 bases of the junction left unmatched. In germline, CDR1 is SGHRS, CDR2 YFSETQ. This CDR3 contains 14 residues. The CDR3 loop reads CASSARDRAGELFF. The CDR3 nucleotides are TGCGCCAGCAGCGCACGAGACAGGGCCGGGGAGCTGTTTTTT.

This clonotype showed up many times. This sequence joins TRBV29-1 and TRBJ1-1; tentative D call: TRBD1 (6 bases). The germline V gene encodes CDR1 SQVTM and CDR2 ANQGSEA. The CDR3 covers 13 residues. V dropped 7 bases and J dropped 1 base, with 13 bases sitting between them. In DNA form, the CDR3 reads TGCAGCGCTGCGCAGGGGACGAACACTGAAGCTTTCTTT. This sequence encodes CSAAQGTNTEAFF.

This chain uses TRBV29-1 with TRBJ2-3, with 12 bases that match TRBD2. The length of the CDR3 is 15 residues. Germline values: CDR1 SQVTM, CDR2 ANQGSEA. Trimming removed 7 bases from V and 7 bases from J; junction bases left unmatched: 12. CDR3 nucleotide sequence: TGCAGCGCCCTACTCCTAGCGGGGGGGCCATATACGCAGTATTTT. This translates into CSALLLAGGPYTQYF.

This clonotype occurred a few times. CDR3: CASSRGLVTGELFF. The CDR3 bases are TGTGCCAGCAGTCGGGGACTAGTTACCGGGGAGCTGTTTTTT. The V and J genes are TRBV12-3 or TRBV12-4 and TRBJ2-2; TRBD2 matches 8 bases. The CDR3 has 14 amino acids. V lost 5 bases to trimming and J lost 5 bases; unmatched junction nucleotides: 4.

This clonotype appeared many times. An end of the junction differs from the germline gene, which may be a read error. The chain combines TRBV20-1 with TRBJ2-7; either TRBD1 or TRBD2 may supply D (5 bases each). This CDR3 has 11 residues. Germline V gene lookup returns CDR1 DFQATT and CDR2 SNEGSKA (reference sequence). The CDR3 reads CSAMDIGTEVF. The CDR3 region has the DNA TGCAGTGCTATGGATATCGGGACGGAAGTTTTC.

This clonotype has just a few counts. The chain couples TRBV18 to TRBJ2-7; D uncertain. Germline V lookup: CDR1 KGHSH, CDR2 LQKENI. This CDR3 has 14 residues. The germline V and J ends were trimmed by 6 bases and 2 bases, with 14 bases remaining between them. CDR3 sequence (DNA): TGTGCCAGCTCCGCTTGGGCGGCTCCCTACGAGCAGTACTTC. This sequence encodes CASSAWAAPYEQYF.

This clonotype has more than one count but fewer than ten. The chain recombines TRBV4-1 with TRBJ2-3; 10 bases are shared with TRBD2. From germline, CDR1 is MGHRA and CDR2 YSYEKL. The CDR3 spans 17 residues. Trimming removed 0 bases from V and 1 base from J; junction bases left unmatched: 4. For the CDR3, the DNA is TGCGCCAGCAGCCAAGATTTCACTAGCGGGGGCACAGATACGCAGTATTTT. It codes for CASSQDFTSGGTDTQYF.

The CDR3 protein is CSAPAGGGVDEKLFF. CDR3 sequence (DNA): TGCAGTGCCCCAGCCGGGGGCGGCGTAGATGAAAAACTGTTTTTT. The chain recombines TRBV20-1 with TRBJ1-4, with D tentatively TRBD1 (6 bases). This CDR3 contains 15 residues. Trimming removed 6 bases from V and 6 bases from J, with 20 bases in between. Germline V CDR1 and CDR2: DFQATT, SNEGSKA (reference sequence).

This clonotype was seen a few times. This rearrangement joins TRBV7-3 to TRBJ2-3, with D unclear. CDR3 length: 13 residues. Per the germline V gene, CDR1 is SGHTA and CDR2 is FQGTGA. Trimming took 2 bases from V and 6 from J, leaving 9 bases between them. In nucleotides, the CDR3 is TGTGCCAGCAGCTTATATGGGATCGATACGCAGTATTTT. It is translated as CASSLYGIDTQYF.

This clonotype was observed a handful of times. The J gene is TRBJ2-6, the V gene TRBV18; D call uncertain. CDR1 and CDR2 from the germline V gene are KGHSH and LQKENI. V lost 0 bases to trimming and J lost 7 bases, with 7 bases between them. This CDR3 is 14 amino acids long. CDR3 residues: CASSPPGTANVLTF. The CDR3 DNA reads TGTGCCAGCTCACCACCGGGCACAGCCAACGTCCTGACTTTC.